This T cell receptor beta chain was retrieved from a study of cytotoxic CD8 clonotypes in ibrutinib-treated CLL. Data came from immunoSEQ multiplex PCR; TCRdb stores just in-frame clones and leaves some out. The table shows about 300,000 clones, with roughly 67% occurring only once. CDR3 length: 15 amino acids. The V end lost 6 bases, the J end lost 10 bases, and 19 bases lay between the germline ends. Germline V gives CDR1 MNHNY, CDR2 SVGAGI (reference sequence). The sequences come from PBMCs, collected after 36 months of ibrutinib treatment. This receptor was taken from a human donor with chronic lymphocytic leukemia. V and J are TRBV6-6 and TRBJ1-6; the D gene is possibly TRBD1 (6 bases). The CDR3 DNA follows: TGTGCCAGCAGCCCTCTGTGGGGGCAGGGATCACCCCTCCACTTT. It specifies CASSPLWGQGSPLHF.